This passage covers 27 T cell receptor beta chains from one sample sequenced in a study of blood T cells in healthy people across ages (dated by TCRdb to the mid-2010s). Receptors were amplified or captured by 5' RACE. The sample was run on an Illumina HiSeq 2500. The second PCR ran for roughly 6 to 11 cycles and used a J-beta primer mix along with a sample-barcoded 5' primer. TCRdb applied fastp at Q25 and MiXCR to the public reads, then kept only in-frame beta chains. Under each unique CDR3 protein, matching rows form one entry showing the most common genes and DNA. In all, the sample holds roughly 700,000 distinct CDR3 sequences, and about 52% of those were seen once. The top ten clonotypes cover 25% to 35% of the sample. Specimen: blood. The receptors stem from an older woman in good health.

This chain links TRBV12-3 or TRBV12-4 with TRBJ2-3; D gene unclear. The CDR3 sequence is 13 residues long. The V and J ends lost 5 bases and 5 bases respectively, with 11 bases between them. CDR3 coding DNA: TGTGCCAGCAGTCCGGTGGTACTAGATACGCAGTATTTT. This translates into CASSPVVLDTQYF.

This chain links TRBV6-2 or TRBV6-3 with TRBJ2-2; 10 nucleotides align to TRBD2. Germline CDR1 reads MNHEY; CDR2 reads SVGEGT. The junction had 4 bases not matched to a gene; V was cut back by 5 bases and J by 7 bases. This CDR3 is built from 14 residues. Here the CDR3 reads CASSSGRAVGELFF. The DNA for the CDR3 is TGTGCCAGCAGTAGCGGGAGGGCCGTCGGGGAGCTGTTTTTT.

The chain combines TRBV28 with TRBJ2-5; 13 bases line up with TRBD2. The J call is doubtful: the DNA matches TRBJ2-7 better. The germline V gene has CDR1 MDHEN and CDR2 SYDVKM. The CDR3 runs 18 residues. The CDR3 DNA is TGTGCCAGCAGTTTACGACGGACTAGCGGGAGTAGACCCTACGAGCAGTACTTC. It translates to CASSLRRTSGSRPYEQYF.

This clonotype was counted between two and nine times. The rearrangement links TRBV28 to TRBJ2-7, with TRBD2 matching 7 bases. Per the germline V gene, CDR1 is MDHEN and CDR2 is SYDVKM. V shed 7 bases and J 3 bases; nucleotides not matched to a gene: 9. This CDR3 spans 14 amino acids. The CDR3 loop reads CASTLGGRGYEQYF. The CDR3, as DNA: TGTGCCAGCACCTTAGGCGGGAGAGGCTACGAGCAGTACTTC.

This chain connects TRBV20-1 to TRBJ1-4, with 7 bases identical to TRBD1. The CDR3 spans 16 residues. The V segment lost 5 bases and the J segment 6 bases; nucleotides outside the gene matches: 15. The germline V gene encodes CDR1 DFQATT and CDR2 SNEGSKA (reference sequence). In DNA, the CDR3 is TGCAGTGCTCCTCCCACTGTCGACAGGGTGGATGAAAAACTGTTTTTT. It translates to CSAPPTVDRVDEKLFF.

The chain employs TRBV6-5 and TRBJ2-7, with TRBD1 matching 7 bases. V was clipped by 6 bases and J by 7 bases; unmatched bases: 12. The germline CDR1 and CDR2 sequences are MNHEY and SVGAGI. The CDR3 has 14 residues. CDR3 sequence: CASSLLGQWNEQYF. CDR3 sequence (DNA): TGTGCCAGCAGCCTACTGGGACAGTGGAATGAGCAGTACTTC.

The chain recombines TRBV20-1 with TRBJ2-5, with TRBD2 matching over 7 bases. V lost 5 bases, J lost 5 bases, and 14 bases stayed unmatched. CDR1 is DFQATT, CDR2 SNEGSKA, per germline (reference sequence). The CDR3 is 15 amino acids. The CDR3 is CSAGQRGGSSETQYF. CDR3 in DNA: TGCAGTGCTGGCCAGCGGGGCGGGAGTTCGGAGACCCAGTACTTC.

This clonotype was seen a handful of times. The CDR3 DNA reads as TGTGCCATCGGGGAGGAGACCCAGTACTTC. It encodes CAIGEETQYF. The J gene is TRBJ2-5, the V gene TRBV10-3; possibly TRBD2 for D (5 bases). The CDR3 totals 10 residues. V was cut by 8 bases and J by 5 bases, with 6 bases left in between. Per the germline V gene, CDR1 is ENHRY and CDR2 is SYGVKD.

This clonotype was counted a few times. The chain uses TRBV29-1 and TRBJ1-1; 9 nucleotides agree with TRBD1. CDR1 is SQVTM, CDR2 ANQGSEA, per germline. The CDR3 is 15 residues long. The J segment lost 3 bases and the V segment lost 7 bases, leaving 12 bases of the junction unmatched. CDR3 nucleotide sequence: TGCAGCGCCCGGGGGGCTCGGACAGGGGACACTGAAGCTTTCTTT. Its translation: CSARGARTGDTEAFF. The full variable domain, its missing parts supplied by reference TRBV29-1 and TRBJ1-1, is SAVISQKPSRDICQRGTSLTIQCQVDSQVTMMFWYRQQPGQSLTLIATANQGSEATYESGFVIDKFPISRPNLTFSTLTVSNMSPEDSSIYLCSARGARTGDTEAFFGQGTRLTVV.

The CDR3 bases are TGCGCCAGCAGCTACCAAGAACGAGCGGTGGGAACGGGATCCTACGAGCAGTACTTC. This gives the protein CASSYQERAVGTGSYEQYF. This chain connects TRBV4-1 to TRBJ2-7; the D gene is possibly TRBD2 (5 bases). The V gene's germline CDR1 is MGHRA and CDR2 YSYEKL. V lost 5 bases and J lost 1, with 27 bases in between. This CDR3 spans 19 amino acids.

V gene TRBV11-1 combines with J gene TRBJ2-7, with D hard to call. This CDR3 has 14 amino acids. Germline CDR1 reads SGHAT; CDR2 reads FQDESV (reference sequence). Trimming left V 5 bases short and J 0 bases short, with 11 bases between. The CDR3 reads CASSVYGSSYEQYF. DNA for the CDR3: TGTGCCAGCAGCGTTTACGGAAGCTCCTACGAGCAGTACTTC.

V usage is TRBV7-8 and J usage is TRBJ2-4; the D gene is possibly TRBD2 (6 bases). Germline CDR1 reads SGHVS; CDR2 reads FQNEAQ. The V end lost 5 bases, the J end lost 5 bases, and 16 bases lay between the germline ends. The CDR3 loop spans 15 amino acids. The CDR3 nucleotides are TGTGCCAGCAGCGTACGGACTATTTGGGAAAACATTCAGTACTTC. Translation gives CASSVRTIWENIQYF. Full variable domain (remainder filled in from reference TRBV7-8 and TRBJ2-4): GAGVSQSPRYKVAKRGQDVALRCDPISGHVSLFWYQQALGQGPEFLTYFQNEAQLDKSGLPSDRFFAERPEGSVSTLKIQRTQQEDSAVYLCASSVRTIWENIQYFGAGTRLSVL.

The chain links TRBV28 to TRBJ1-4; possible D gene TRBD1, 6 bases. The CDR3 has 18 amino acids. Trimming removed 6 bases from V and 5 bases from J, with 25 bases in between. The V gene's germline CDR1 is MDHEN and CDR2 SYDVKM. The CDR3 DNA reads TGTGCCAGCAGCCCCCCGACACAGGGCGTAGGGACAAATGAAAAACTGTTTTTT. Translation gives CASSPPTQGVGTNEKLFF.

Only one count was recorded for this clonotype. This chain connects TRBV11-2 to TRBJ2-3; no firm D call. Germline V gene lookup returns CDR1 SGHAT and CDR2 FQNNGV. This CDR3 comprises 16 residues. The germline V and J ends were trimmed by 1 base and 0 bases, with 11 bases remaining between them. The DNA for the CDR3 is TGTGCCAGCAGCTTAGGTTTGGTGGGAAGCACAGATACGCAGTATTTT. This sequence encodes CASSLGLVGSTDTQYF.

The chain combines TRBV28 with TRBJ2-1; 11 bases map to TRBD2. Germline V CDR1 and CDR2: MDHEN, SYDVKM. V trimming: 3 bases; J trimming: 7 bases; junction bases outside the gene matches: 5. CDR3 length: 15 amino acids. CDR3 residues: CASSLPSGRSNEQFF. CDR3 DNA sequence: TGTGCCAGCAGTTTGCCTAGCGGGAGGAGTAATGAGCAGTTCTTC. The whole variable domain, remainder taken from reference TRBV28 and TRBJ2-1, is DVKVTQSSRYLVKRTGEKVFLECVQDMDHENMFWYRQDPGLGLRLIYFSYDVKMKEKGDIPEGYSVSREKKERFSLILESASTNQTSMYLCASSLPSGRSNEQFFGPGTRLTVL.

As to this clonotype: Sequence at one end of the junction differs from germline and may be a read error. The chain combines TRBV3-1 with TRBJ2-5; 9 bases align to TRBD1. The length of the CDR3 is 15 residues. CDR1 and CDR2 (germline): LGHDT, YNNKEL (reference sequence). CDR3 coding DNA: TGTGCCAGCAACCAAGCGGGACAGGGCGAAGAGACCCAGTACTTC. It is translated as CASNQAGQGEETQYF.

The chain's CDR3 is CASSQARGTYGYTF. The DNA for the CDR3 is TGTGCCAGCAGCCAAGCCCGTGGGACCTATGGCTACACCTTC. The chain carries TRBV3-1 and TRBJ1-2, with a tentative D call TRBD1 (5 bases). Trimming removed 1 base from V and 4 bases from J, with 10 bases in between. The CDR3 runs 14 residues. Germline CDR1 reads LGHDT; CDR2 reads YNNKEL (reference sequence).

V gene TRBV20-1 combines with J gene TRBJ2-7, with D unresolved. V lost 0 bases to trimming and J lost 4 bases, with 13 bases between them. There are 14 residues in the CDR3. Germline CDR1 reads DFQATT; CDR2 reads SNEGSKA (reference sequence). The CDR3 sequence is CSARDPVVVYEQYF. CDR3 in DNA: TGCAGTGCTAGAGATCCGGTGGTAGTTTACGAGCAGTACTTC.

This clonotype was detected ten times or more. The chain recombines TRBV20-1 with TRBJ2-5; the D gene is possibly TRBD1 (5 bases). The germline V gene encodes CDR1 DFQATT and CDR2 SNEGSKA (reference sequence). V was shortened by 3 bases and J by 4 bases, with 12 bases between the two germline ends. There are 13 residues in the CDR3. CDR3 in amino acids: CSASGASGETQYF. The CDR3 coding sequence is TGCAGTGCTAGTGGGGCGTCGGGAGAGACCCAGTACTTC.

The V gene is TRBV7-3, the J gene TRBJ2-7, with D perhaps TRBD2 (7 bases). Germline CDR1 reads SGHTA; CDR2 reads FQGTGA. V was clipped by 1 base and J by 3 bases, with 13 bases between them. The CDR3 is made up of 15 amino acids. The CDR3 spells CASSLRGGIGYEQYF. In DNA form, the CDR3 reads TGTGCCAGCAGCTTAAGGGGGGGCATCGGCTACGAGCAGTACTTC. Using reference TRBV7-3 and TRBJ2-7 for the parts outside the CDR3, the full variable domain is GAGVSQTPSNKVTEKGKYVELRCDPISGHTALYWYRQSLGQGPEFLIYFQGTGAADDSGLPNDRFFAVRPEGSVSTLKIQRTERGDSAVYLCASSLRGGIGYEQYFGPGTRLTVT.

The CDR3 sequence: CASTGTSATEQYF. CDR3 DNA: TGTGCCAGCACCGGGACTAGCGCCACCGAGCAGTACTTC. This chain joins TRBV12-3 or TRBV12-4 and TRBJ2-7; 10 bases align to TRBD2. The trim removed 7 bases at V and 6 bases at J, leaving 6 bases unmatched. This CDR3 has 13 amino acids.

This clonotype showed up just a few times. The CDR3, as DNA: TGTGCCAGCAGCTTAACGATGACCAGCGATGAGCAGTACTTC. Protein: CASSLTMTSDEQYF. J is TRBJ2-5 and V is TRBV7-8; D unresolved. There are 14 residues in the CDR3. The V and J ends lost 2 bases and 11 bases respectively, with 18 bases between them. Germline V gene lookup returns CDR1 SGHVS and CDR2 FQNEAQ.

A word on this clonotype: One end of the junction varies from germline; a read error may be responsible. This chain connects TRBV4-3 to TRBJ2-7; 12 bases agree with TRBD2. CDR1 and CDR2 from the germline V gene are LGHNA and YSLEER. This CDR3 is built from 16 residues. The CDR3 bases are TGCGCCGGCAGCCAAACTAGCGGGAGGAGCGGAGAGACACAGTACTTC. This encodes CAGSQTSGRSGETQYF.

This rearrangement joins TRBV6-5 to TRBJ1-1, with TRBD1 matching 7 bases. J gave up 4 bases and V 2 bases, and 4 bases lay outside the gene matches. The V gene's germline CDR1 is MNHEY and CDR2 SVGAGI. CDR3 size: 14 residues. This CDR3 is CASSYTGASTEAFF. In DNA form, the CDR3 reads TGTGCCAGCAGTTACACAGGGGCGAGCACTGAAGCTTTCTTT.

The CDR3 is CSARDPQGAYYEQYF. CDR3 DNA sequence: TGCAGTGCTAGAGACCCCCAGGGGGCCTACTACGAGCAGTACTTC. V usage is TRBV20-1 and J usage is TRBJ2-7; TRBD1 matches 8 bases. The CDR3 is 15 residues long. The V gene end was trimmed by 0 bases and the J gene end by 3 bases; junction bases not matched to a gene: 7. The germline gives CDR1 DFQATT, CDR2 SNEGSKA (reference sequence).

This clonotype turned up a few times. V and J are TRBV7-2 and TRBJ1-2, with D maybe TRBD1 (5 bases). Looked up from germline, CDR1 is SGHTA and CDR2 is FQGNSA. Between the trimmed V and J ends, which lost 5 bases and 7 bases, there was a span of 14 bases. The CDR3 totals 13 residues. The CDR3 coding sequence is TGTGCCAGCAGCCCCCCGGGTAGGGGTGGCTACACCTTC. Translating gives CASSPPGRGGYTF.

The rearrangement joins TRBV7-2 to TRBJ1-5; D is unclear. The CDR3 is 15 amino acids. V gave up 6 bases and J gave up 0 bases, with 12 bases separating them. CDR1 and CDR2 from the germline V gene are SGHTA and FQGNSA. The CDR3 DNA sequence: TGTGCCAGCAGTCCACGCTCGGATAGCAATCAGCCCCAGCATTTT. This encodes CASSPRSDSNQPQHF. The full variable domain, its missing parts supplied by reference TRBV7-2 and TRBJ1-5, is GAGVSQSPSNKVTEKGKDVELRCDPISGHTALYWYRQSLGQGLEFLIYFQGNSAPDKSGLPSDRFSAERTGGSVSTLTIQRTQQEDSAVYLCASSPRSDSNQPQHFGDGTRLSIL.